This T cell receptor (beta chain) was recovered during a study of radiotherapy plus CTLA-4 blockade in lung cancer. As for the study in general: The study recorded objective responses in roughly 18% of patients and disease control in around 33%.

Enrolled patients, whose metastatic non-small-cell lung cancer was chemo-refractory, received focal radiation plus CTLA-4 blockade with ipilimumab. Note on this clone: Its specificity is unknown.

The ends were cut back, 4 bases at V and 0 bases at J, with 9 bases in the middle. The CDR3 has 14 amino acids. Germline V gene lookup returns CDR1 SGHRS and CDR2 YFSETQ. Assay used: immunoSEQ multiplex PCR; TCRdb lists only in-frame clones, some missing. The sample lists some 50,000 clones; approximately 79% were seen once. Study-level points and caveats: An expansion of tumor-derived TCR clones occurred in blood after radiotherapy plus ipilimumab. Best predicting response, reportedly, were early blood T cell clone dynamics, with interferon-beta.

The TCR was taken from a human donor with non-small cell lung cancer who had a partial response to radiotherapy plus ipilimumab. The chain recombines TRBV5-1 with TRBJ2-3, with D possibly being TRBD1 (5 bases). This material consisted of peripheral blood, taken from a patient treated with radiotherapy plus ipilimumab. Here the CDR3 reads CASSSRVSTDTQYF. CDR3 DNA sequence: TGCGCCAGCAGCAGCAGGGTTAGCACAGATACGCAGTATTTT.